The 5 T cell receptor beta chains below come from one sample, sequenced in a study of T cell responses to AZD1222 COVID-19 vaccine. Sequenced by immunoSEQ multiplex PCR; TCRdb stores in-frame clones only, minus some. The sample has around 140,000 clones, roughly 87% seen once; the top ten hold approximately 5.1%. Sample: peripheral blood, taken 28 days after the second dose of the MenACWY control vaccine. These receptors all stem from an adult who received the MenACWY meningococcal vaccine as a control.

Comments on this clone: Other DNA sequences of this sample code for an identical CDR3. The J gene is TRBJ1-2, the V gene TRBV6-5; 9 bases match TRBD1. This CDR3 has 14 residues. Germline V lookup: CDR1 MNHEY, CDR2 SVGAGI. After removal of 6 bases from V and 0 bases from J, the junction contained 2 bases not matched to a gene. CDR3 coding DNA: TGTGCCAGCAGGGGGACAGGGTCTAACTATGGCTACACCTTC. Its translation is CASRGTGSNYGYTF.

The genes are TRBV5-1 and TRBJ2-5; D unresolved. CDR1 SGHRS and CDR2 YFSETQ come from the germline V gene. The CDR3 consists of 14 residues. The ends were cut back, 0 bases at V and 1 base at J, with 7 bases in the middle. Here the CDR3 reads CASSLVAVQETQYF. The CDR3 bases are TGCGCCAGCAGCTTGGTTGCAGTCCAAGAGACCCAGTACTTC.

This chain connects TRBV4-1 to TRBJ2-7, with D possibly TRBD2 on 5 matching bases. The CDR3 contains 15 residues. The germline V gene encodes CDR1 MGHRA and CDR2 YSYEKL. Trimming removed 0 bases at V and 2 bases at J, with 11 bases between. The CDR3 protein is CASSQDPAGTYEQYF. The CDR3 DNA sequence: TGCGCCAGCAGCCAAGATCCAGCCGGGACCTACGAGCAGTACTTC.

The V and J genes are TRBV7-8 and TRBJ2-2; D might be TRBD1 or TRBD2, each matching 5 bases. This CDR3 spans 11 amino acids. Between the trimmed V and J ends, which lost 3 bases and 11 bases, there was a span of 7 bases. CDR1 and CDR2 (germline): SGHVS, FQNEAQ. The CDR3 DNA is TGTGCCAGCAGCTTGGGACCTGAGCTGTTTTTT. It is translated as CASSLGPELFF.

The chain combines TRBV7-9 with TRBJ1-2, with 7 bases matching TRBD1. This CDR3 has 15 amino acids. Germline CDR1 SEHNR, CDR2 FQNEAQ (reference sequence). V dropped 2 bases and J dropped 7; count of bases not matched to a gene: 10. CDR3 in DNA: TGTGCCAGCAGCTTACTTCCCGACAGGGCGGGTGGCTACACCTTC. It yields the protein CASSLLPDRAGGYTF.